This is a list of T cell receptor beta chains from one sample in a study of T cell clonotyping in hematopoietic cell transplantation. This table comes from immunoSEQ multiplex PCR, and its TCRdb copy is limited to in-frame clones, with some not included. The table records 10,000 or so clones, 89% of them present only once. The sample taken for sequencing was peripheral blood mononuclear cells. These receptors were collected from a human donor who either received an allogeneic hematopoietic cell transplant for a myeloid malignancy or was a related donor (not recorded which). Some clones in this sample may be carry-over from other donors' samples. CDR3s include the opening cysteine and the closing phenylalanine or tryptophan. The D gene is left open where the match is weak. Not all rows give a size; the values are once, few, many and, for expanded clones, a class.

V gene: TRBV7-9
D gene: NA
J gene: TRBJ1-2
clone size: NA
CDR3 DNA: TGTGCCGGGCTCGAATCGGGTAGATCTAACTATGGCTACACCTTC
CDR3 protein: CAGLESGRSNYGYTF

V gene: TRBV7-8
D gene: TRBD2
J gene: TRBJ2-5
clone size: NA
CDR3 DNA: TGTGCCAGCAGGGGGACTAGCTCCCCTCAAGAGACCCAGTACTTC
CDR3 protein: CASRGTSSPQETQYF

V gene: TRBV30
D gene: NA
J gene: TRBJ1-1
clone size: NA
CDR3 DNA: TGTGCCTGGGCGCGGGCAAGCGTTTTCTTT
CDR3 protein: CAWARASVFF

V gene: TRBV5-1
D gene: NA
J gene: TRBJ2-2
clone size: NA
CDR3 DNA: TGCGCCAGCAGCTTGGCGTCTCCCGGGGAGCTGTTTTTT
CDR3 protein: CASSLASPGELFF

V gene: TRBV9
D gene: NA
J gene: TRBJ1-2
clone size: NA
CDR3 DNA: TGTGCCAGCAGCGTAGGGGGCCCTTATGGCTACACCTTC
CDR3 protein: CASSVGGPYGYTF

V gene: TRBV6-5
D gene: NA
J gene: TRBJ2-6
clone size: NA
CDR3 DNA: TGTGCCAGCAGCCAGGGGGCCAACGTCCTGACTTTC
CDR3 protein: CASSQGANVLTF

V gene: TRBV5-1
D gene: NA
J gene: TRBJ1-6
clone size: NA
CDR3 DNA: TGCGCCAGCAGCGGGGCCGAGGGTACCTATAATTCACCCCTCCACTTT
CDR3 protein: CASSGAEGTYNSPLHF

V gene: TRBV6-5
D gene: NA
J gene: TRBJ2-2
clone size: NA
CDR3 DNA: TGTGCCAGCAGTCGGCACATGAACACCGGGGAGCTGTTTTTT
CDR3 protein: CASSRHMNTGELFF

V gene: TRBV7-8
D gene: TRBD1
J gene: TRBJ1-2
clone size: once
CDR3 DNA: TGTGCCAGCAGCAAGACGACAGGGGTCGGCTATGGCTACACCTTC
CDR3 protein: CASSKTTGVGYGYTF

V gene: TRBV10-3
D gene: NA
J gene: TRBJ1-3
clone size: few
CDR3 DNA: TGTGCCATCACCAAAGGACAGCCGAAGAACTCTGGAAACACCATATATTTT
CDR3 protein: CAITKGQPKNSGNTIYF

V gene: TRBV6-6
D gene: TRBD1
J gene: TRBJ1-1
clone size: NA
CDR3 DNA: TGTGCCAGCAGGGAACCACAGGGGGGAAACACTGAAGCTTTCTTT
CDR3 protein: CASREPQGGNTEAFF

V gene: TRBV6-1
D gene: TRBD1
J gene: TRBJ2-1
clone size: once
CDR3 DNA: TGTGCCAGCAGCGAGACAGGGAAGTACAATGAGCAGTTCTTC
CDR3 protein: CASSETGKYNEQFF

V gene: TRBV5-6
D gene: NA
J gene: TRBJ1-2
clone size: NA
CDR3 DNA: TGTGCCAGCAGCTTCGGTGGGGATGGCTACACCTTC
CDR3 protein: CASSFGGDGYTF

V gene: TRBV10-3
D gene: TRBD2
J gene: TRBJ2-2
clone size: NA
CDR3 DNA: TGTGCCATCAGTGCGACCAAGCGGGGGGCCACCGGGGAGCTGTTTTTT
CDR3 protein: CAISATKRGATGELFF

V gene: TRBV2
D gene: NA
J gene: TRBJ2-7
clone size: NA
CDR3 DNA: TGTGCCAGCAGTGAGTACGACGAGCAGTACTTC
CDR3 protein: CASSEYDEQYF

V gene: TRBV12-5
D gene: NA
J gene: TRBJ1-3
clone size: once
CDR3 DNA: TGTGCTAGTGGTTTGGTCGGGGGACCTGGAAACACCATATATTTT
CDR3 protein: CASGLVGGPGNTIYF

V gene: TRBV6-1
D gene: NA
J gene: TRBJ2-1
clone size: NA
CDR3 DNA: TGTGCCAGCAGTTTCCAGGGTAATGAGCAGTTCTTC
CDR3 protein: CASSFQGNEQFF

V gene: TRBV5-5
D gene: NA
J gene: TRBJ2-5
clone size: NA
CDR3 DNA: TGTGCCAGCAGCCTCCCGAAAGAGACCCAGTACTTC
CDR3 protein: CASSLPKETQYF

V gene: TRBV5-1
D gene: NA
J gene: TRBJ2-2
clone size: NA
CDR3 DNA: TGCGCCAGCAGCTTGGGGTTCGAGGTAGCCGGGGAGCTGTTTTTT
CDR3 protein: CASSLGFEVAGELFF

V gene: TRBV7-9
D gene: NA
J gene: TRBJ1-1
clone size: NA
CDR3 DNA: TGTGCCAGCAGCTTAAGTCCGGGATTTGAAGCTTTCTTT
CDR3 protein: CASSLSPGFEAFF

V gene: TRBV7-9
D gene: NA
J gene: TRBJ1-6
clone size: NA
CDR3 DNA: TGTGCCAGCAGCTTACTGAGCTCACCCCTCCACTTT
CDR3 protein: CASSLLSSPLHF

V gene: TRBV4-1
D gene: NA
J gene: TRBJ1-5
clone size: NA
CDR3 DNA: TGCGCCAGCAGCTCCCAAGGGGAGGTGGGTAATCAGCCCCAGCATTTT
CDR3 protein: CASSSQGEVGNQPQHF

V gene: TRBV7-9
D gene: TRBD1
J gene: TRBJ1-2
clone size: NA
CDR3 DNA: TGTGCCAGCAGTCTACAGGGGGCGCGTGATGGCTACACCTTC
CDR3 protein: CASSLQGARDGYTF

V gene: TRBV9
D gene: NA
J gene: TRBJ2-1
clone size: NA
CDR3 DNA: TGTGCCAGCAGCGTAGCTCCAGGGAACAATGAGCAGTTCTTC
CDR3 protein: CASSVAPGNNEQFF